This T cell receptor (beta chain) is drawn from a study of regulatory T cells in long-lasting Graves disease. Notes on the study in general: Preferential use of TRBV28, TRBJ1-2 and TRBJ2-5 was seen in persistent disease.

Noted time point: newly diagnosed GD, antithyroid drugs for less than 3 months. From RNA extracted from PBMCs, the TCR library was made. About this clonotype itself: Its antigen is still unknown.

Germline trimming cut 3 bases from V and 7 bases from J; bases unmatched to any gene: 10. The CDR3 is 16 residues long. Germline lookup yields CDR1 MDHEN and CDR2 SYDVKM. iRepertoire HTBI primers and Arm-PCR of CDR3 regions built TCR beta libraries. TCRdb called the multiplex PCR reads again in MiXCR, with one record for every CDR3 protein. Here the sample spans roughly 400,000 distinct CDR3 sequences, roughly 15% being singletons. These same records also appear under a second study, on T cells in Graves' hyperthyroidism and ophthalmopathy.

Sequenced material: peripheral blood mononuclear cells (PBMCs), taken at new diagnosis, from a patient treated with antithyroid drugs. The receptor's source is a woman aged 18-35 years with Graves disease. V usage is TRBV28 and J usage is TRBJ2-2; 8 positions match TRBD1. CDR3 amino acids: CASSLAARGRVGELFF. The CDR3 coding sequence is TGTGCCAGCAGTTTGGCCGCCAGGGGGCGCGTCGGGGAGCTGTTTTTT.